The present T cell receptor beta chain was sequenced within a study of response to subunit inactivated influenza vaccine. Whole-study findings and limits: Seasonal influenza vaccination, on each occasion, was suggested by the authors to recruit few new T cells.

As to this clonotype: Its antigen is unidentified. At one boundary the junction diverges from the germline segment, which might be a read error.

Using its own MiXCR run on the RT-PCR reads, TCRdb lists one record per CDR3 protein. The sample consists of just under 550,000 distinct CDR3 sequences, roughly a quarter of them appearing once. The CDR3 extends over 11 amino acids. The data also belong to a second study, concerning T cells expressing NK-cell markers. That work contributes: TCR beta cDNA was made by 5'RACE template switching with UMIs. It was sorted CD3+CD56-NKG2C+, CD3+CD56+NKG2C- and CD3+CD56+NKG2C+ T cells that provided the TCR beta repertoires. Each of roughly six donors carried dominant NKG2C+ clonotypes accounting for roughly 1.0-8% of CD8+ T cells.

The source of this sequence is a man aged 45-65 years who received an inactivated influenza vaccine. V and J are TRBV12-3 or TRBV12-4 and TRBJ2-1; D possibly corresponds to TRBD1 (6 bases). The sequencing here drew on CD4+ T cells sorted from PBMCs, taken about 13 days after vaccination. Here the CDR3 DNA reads TGTGCCAGCAGTTTAGACTCCGTACAGGGCTTC. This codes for CASSLDSVQGF.